This is a list of T cell receptor beta chains from one sample in a study of blood T cell repertoires in COVID-19. The protocol was immunoSEQ multiplex PCR, while the TCRdb copy is restricted to in-frame clones and leaves out a portion. The table records approximately 91,000 clones, over 70% of them present only once. Sequenced input: peripheral blood. These receptors came from a man aged 70-80 years with acute or convalescent COVID-19. Both conserved end residues are part of each CDR3. A D gene is named only where the DNA matches it firmly. A clone size is listed for some rows: how often the clone was seen (once, few, many), or a class if it is expanded.

cdr3_nt: TGTGCCATCAGTGAGCCGGGACTAGCCAAAAACATTCAGTACTTC
cdr3_aa: CAISEPGLAKNIQYF
v_call: TRBV10-3
d_call: NA
j_call: TRBJ2-4
clone_size: NA

cdr3_nt: TGTGCCAGTAGCGACATGGGATCCTACAATGAGCAGTTCTTC
cdr3_aa: CASSDMGSYNEQFF
v_call: TRBV2
d_call: NA
j_call: TRBJ2-1
clone_size: NA

cdr3_nt: TGTGCCAGCAGCCCACAAGTATACGCAACTAATGAAAAACTGTTTTTT
cdr3_aa: CASSPQVYATNEKLFF
v_call: TRBV7-9
d_call: NA
j_call: TRBJ1-4
clone_size: NA

cdr3_nt: TGTGCCAGCTCACCGCTTAGGCTAGCGGGCACAGATACGCAGTATTTT
cdr3_aa: CASSPLRLAGTDTQYF
v_call: TRBV18
d_call: TRBD2
j_call: TRBJ2-3
clone_size: NA

cdr3_nt: TGTGCCTGGAGGCCGTGGGGGACAGCCCCGTTTCAGGGGGAGCTGTTTTTT
cdr3_aa: CAWRPWGTAPFQGELFF
v_call: TRBV30
d_call: TRBD1
j_call: TRBJ2-2
clone_size: once

cdr3_nt: TGTGCCAGTAGTGCCCTCGGGACACCTCAAGAGACCCAGTACTTC
cdr3_aa: CASSALGTPQETQYF
v_call: TRBV19
d_call: NA
j_call: TRBJ2-5
clone_size: few

cdr3_nt: TGTGCCAGTAGTATAGCGCAGGCCAAAAACATTCAGTACTTC
cdr3_aa: CASSIAQAKNIQYF
v_call: TRBV19
d_call: NA
j_call: TRBJ2-4
clone_size: NA

cdr3_nt: TGTGCCACCAGTGACCGGGGACATAGCAATCAGCCCCAGCATTTT
cdr3_aa: CATSDRGHSNQPQHF
v_call: TRBV24-1
d_call: NA
j_call: TRBJ1-5
clone_size: once

cdr3_nt: TGCGCCAGCAAAGGGACTAGCGGGCGGCACGGGGAGCTGTTTTTT
cdr3_aa: CASKGTSGRHGELFF
v_call: TRBV5-1
d_call: TRBD2
j_call: TRBJ2-2
clone_size: NA

cdr3_nt: TGCGCCAGCAGCATCACAGGGGTCGAGCAGTACTTC
cdr3_aa: CASSITGVEQYF
v_call: TRBV5-1
d_call: TRBD1
j_call: TRBJ2-7
clone_size: NA

cdr3_nt: TGTGCCAGCGGCAGGGGGCTTAGCACAGATACGCAGTATTTT
cdr3_aa: CASGRGLSTDTQYF
v_call: TRBV2
d_call: TRBD1
j_call: TRBJ2-3
clone_size: many